The clone carrying this T cell receptor beta chain occurred a few times. The data were taken from a study of T cell repertoires in cytomegalovirus infection. In TCRdb, the reads were re-called with MiXCR into one record per CDR3 protein. The sample includes 300,000 or so distinct CDR3 sequences, about 23% of them seen just once. This TCR was recovered from a human donor in good health (CMV status not recorded). Some clones in this sample may be carry-over from other donors' samples. The sequencing input was PBMCs.

The CDR3 protein is CASSSSRGSNNEKLFF. CDR3 DNA: TGTGCCAGCAGCTCCTCCAGGGGAAGTAATAATGAAAAACTGTTTTTT. The chain links TRBV7-6 to TRBJ1-4; the D gene is possibly TRBD1 (6 bases). The CDR3 spans 16 residues. Germline loops: CDR1 SGHVS, CDR2 FNYEAQ. V was trimmed by 4 bases and J by 4 bases, leaving 16 bases between them.